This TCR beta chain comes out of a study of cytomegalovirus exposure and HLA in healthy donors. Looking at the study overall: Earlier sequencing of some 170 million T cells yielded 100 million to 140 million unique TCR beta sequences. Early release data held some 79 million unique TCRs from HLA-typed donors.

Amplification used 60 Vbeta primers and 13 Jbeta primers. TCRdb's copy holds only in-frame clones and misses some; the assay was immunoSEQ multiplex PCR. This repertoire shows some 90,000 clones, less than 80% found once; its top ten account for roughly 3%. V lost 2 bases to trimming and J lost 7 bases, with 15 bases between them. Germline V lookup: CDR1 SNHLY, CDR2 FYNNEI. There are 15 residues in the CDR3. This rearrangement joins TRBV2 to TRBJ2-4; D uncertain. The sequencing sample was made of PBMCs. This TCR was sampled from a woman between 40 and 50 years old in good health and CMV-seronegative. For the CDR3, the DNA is TGTGCCAGCAGTGAAAGGTTGGGCATTTGGAACATTCAGTACTTC. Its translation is CASSERLGIWNIQYF.